Listed below are T cell receptor beta chains from one sample, sequenced in a study of blood T cell repertoires in COVID-19. TCRdb's copy holds only in-frame clones and misses some; the assay was immunoSEQ multiplex PCR. Here the sample spans 200,000 to 300,000 clones, more than 85% being singletons. Sequenced sample: peripheral blood. The receptors were sampled from a person aged 18 to 30 with COVID-19, enrolled during active disease. The CDR3 runs from the conserved cysteine through the conserved F or W. D genes are given only for firm matches. Clone size is not always given. Where it is, it says once, few, many or a class for expanded clones.

d_call j_call clone_size v_call cdr3_aa cdr3_nt
NA TRBJ1-1 few TRBV4-1 CASSQDGVVAFF TGCGCCAGCAGCCAAGATGGAGTAGTAGCTTTCTTT
NA TRBJ1-5 NA TRBV19 CASGPGGNQPQHF TGTGCCAGTGGACCCGGGGGAAATCAGCCCCAGCATTTT
NA TRBJ1-2 NA TRBV6-2/TRBV6-3 CASSRGRIYGYTF TGTGCCAGCAGCAGGGGCCGAATCTATGGCTACACCTTC
TRBD2 TRBJ2-1 NA TRBV29-1 CSVGRRTSGQNEQFF TGCAGCGTTGGTAGGAGAACTAGCGGGCAGAATGAGCAGTTCTTC
TRBD1 TRBJ1-2 NA TRBV27 CASSSSFWTGDSYGYTF TGTGCCAGCAGTTCCTCCTTCTGGACAGGGGATTCGTATGGCTACACCTTC
NA TRBJ2-5 NA TRBV12-3/TRBV12-4 CASSDSGETQYF TGTGCCAGCAGTGATAGTGGAGAGACCCAGTACTTC
TRBD2 TRBJ2-3 NA TRBV7-6 CASSLVSGRADTQYF TGTGCCAGCAGCTTAGTTAGCGGGAGGGCTGATACGCAGTATTTT
NA TRBJ2-5 NA TRBV7-9 CASSSVQETQYF TGTGCCAGCAGCTCAGTACAAGAGACCCAGTACTTC
TRBD2 TRBJ2-3 NA TRBV6-5 CASSLGLAGDTQYF TGTGCCAGCAGCTTGGGACTAGCGGGAGATACGCAGTATTTT
TRBD1 TRBJ1-6 once TRBV5-5 CASSLGDPGQGVSPLHF TGTGCCAGCAGCTTGGGTGATCCGGGACAGGGGGTATCACCCCTCCACTTT
NA TRBJ2-3 few TRBV7-7 CASSLGMSPTDTQYF TGTGCCAGCAGCTTAGGTATGAGTCCCACAGATACGCAGTATTTT
NA TRBJ2-1 NA TRBV10-1 CASSAPGLYNEQFF TGCGCCAGCAGTGCTCCGGGACTCTACAATGAGCAGTTCTTC
NA TRBJ1-1 NA TRBV19 CASSIQVSKSAEAFF TGTGCCAGTAGTATTCAGGTCTCTAAATCGGCTGAAGCTTTCTTT
NA TRBJ2-5 NA TRBV7-9 CALSGGIKETQYF TGTGCATTGAGTGGAGGGATTAAAGAGACCCAGTACTTC
TRBD2 TRBJ2-7 once TRBV28 CASSASGRGNEQYF TGTGCCAGCAGTGCTAGCGGGAGAGGAAACGAGCAGTACTTC
TRBD2 TRBJ2-3 NA TRBV7-2 CASSLERTRLLADTQYF TGTGCCAGCAGCTTAGAGAGGACTAGACTCTTGGCAGATACGCAGTATTTT
NA TRBJ1-5 NA TRBV27 CASSTGSRVNQPQHF TGTGCCAGCTCAACCGGCTCGAGGGTCAATCAGCCCCAGCATTTT
NA TRBJ2-5 NA TRBV11-2 CASSPNVSEETQYF TGTGCCAGCAGCCCCAACGTTAGCGAAGAGACCCAGTACTTC
NA TRBJ2-1 NA TRBV1 CTSSQGPSSGTRGNEQFF TGCACCAGCAGCCAAGGACCCTCCTCCGGGACTAGAGGGAATGAGCAGTTCTTC
NA TRBJ2-7 NA TRBV12-5 CASGFLRGTGTAGGLPYEQYF TGTGCTAGTGGTTTTCTGAGGGGGACAGGGACAGCGGGAGGCCTTCCGTACGAGCAGTACTTC
NA TRBJ2-2 once TRBV9 CASSASPGDTGELFF TGTGCCAGCAGCGCCAGCCCCGGGGACACCGGGGAGCTGTTTTTT
NA TRBJ1-6 NA TRBV7-3 CASSLKAGFNSPLHF TGTGCCAGCAGCTTAAAAGCGGGGTTTAATTCACCCCTCCACTTT
TRBD1 TRBJ2-7 NA TRBV10-3 CAISERTGGAYEQYF TGTGCCATCAGTGAGAGGACAGGGGGAGCCTACGAGCAGTACTTC
TRBD2 TRBJ2-3 NA TRBV11-2 CASSLGGAGGRDTQYF TGTGCCAGCAGCTTAGGGGGAGCGGGAGGACGAGATACGCAGTATTTT
NA TRBJ2-7 NA TRBV5-6 CASSFRQGGYEQYF TGTGCCAGCAGCTTTAGGCAGGGTGGCTACGAGCAGTACTTC
NA TRBJ1-1 NA TRBV6-1 CASSEEGFWVAFF TGTGCCAGCAGTGAAGAGGGGTTTTGGGTGGCTTTCTTT
TRBD1 TRBJ2-7 NA TRBV9 CASSPEGDSQQMGPYEQYF TGTGCCAGCAGCCCCGAGGGGGACAGCCAACAAATGGGTCCCTACGAGCAGTACTTC
NA TRBJ2-1 NA TRBV5-1 CASSDITRINEQFF TGCGCCAGCAGCGATATAACTAGGATAAATGAGCAGTTCTTC
NA TRBJ1-2 NA TRBV30 CALGSWGGGYTF TGTGCCCTGGGGAGCTGGGGTGGTGGCTACACCTTC
NA TRBJ1-5 NA TRBV7-8 CASSFKGESNQPQHF TGTGCCAGCAGCTTTAAGGGGGAAAGCAATCAGCCCCAGCATTTT
TRBD1 TRBJ1-2 NA TRBV6-5 CASSYQGQGLGRYTF TGTGCCAGCAGTTACCAGGGACAGGGACTAGGACGCTACACCTTC
NA TRBJ1-1 NA TRBV6-5 CASSYWGPKSTEAFF TGTGCCAGCAGTTATTGGGGCCCCAAAAGCACTGAAGCTTTCTTT
NA TRBJ2-2 NA TRBV24-1 CATSEIQAGELFF TGTGCCACCAGTGAGATACAGGCCGGGGAGCTGTTTTTT
TRBD2 TRBJ2-1 NA TRBV10-1 CASSEGAGGYNEQFF TGCGCCAGCAGTGAAGGTGCGGGAGGTTACAATGAGCAGTTCTTC
NA TRBJ1-5 NA TRBV28 CASSLEGLDQPQHF TGTGCCAGCAGTTTGGAGGGACTCGATCAGCCCCAGCATTTT
TRBD2 TRBJ2-5 NA TRBV6-5 CASSFPFGRAETQYF TGTGCCAGCAGTTTTCCCTTCGGGAGGGCGGAGACCCAGTACTTC
NA TRBJ1-2 NA TRBV11-2 CASTPRQGPNYGYTF TGTGCCAGCACTCCCCGCCAGGGCCCTAACTATGGCTACACCTTC
NA TRBJ1-5 NA TRBV4-1 CASSQDGTGNQPQHF TGCGCCAGCAGCCAAGATGGCACAGGGAATCAGCCCCAGCATTTT
TRBD1 TRBJ1-4 NA TRBV4-3 CASSLRQGEKLFF TGCGCCAGCAGCCTTCGACAGGGGGAAAAACTGTTTTTT
TRBD1 TRBJ2-7 NA TRBV27 CASSHGTGWEQYF TGTGCCAGCAGTCACGGGACAGGTTGGGAGCAGTACTTC
NA TRBJ2-6 NA TRBV10-3 CAISDVGAGANVLTF TGTGCCATCAGTGATGTAGGGGCCGGGGCCAACGTCCTGACTTTC
TRBD1 TRBJ2-2 NA TRBV9 CASRGQGNTGELFF TGTGCCAGCAGGGGACAGGGGAACACCGGGGAGCTGTTTTTT
TRBD1 TRBJ2-7 NA TRBV13 CASSLDRGNTYEQYF TGTGCCAGCAGCTTAGACAGGGGTAACACCTACGAGCAGTACTTC
NA TRBJ2-7 NA TRBV7-8 CASSRVESYEQYF TGTGCCAGCAGCCGCGTTGAGTCCTACGAGCAGTACTTC
NA TRBJ2-1 NA TRBV29-1 CGTTPVGGIEQFF TGCGGCACGACCCCGGTTGGAGGAATCGAGCAGTTCTTC
TRBD1 TRBJ2-3 NA TRBV11-2 CASSLTGQTVDTQYF TGTGCCAGCAGCTTAACGGGACAGACGGTAGATACGCAGTATTTT
TRBD1 TRBJ2-7 NA TRBV28 CASSLSRKPEGTAYEQYF TGTGCCAGCAGTTTATCTCGCAAGCCGGAAGGGACAGCCTACGAGCAGTACTTC
NA TRBJ1-6 NA TRBV14 CASSQDPSGLNSYNSPLHF TGTGCCAGCAGCCAAGACCCCTCCGGACTTAACTCCTATAATTCACCCCTCCACTTT